This TCR beta chain was found in a study of OX40 agonist ivuxolimab in advanced cancers. Study-level information: Patients undergoing dose escalation presented with hepatocellular carcinoma, melanoma, renal cell or head and neck cancer. Previous treatment with anti-PD-1, anti-PD-L1 or anti-CTLA-4 therapy was allowed; under 50% had received some. Study-wide results and caveats: At 0.1 to 3.0 mg/kg and by week 6, CD4+ and CD8+ T cells in the blood had expanded clonally.

The germline V gene has CDR1 SGHRS and CDR2 YFSETQ. This CDR3 spans 14 amino acids. Trimming cost V 4 bases and J 2 bases; bases outside gene matches: 4. The protocol was immunoSEQ multiplex PCR, while the TCRdb copy is restricted to in-frame clones and leaves out a portion. This sample has about 47,000 clones, with around 86% found just once. Turning to this clone: The target antigen is unknown.

The sequence came from an adult with an advanced solid tumor such as melanoma, head and neck, liver or kidney cancer. The starting material was CD4+ or CD8+ T cells sorted from blood, obtained in a trial of the OX40 agonist ivuxolimab. This chain joins TRBV5-1 and TRBJ2-7; the match to TRBD1 covers 9 bases. This CDR3 reads CASSPDRGTYEQYF. The DNA of the CDR3 is TGCGCCAGCAGCCCCGACAGGGGGACCTACGAGCAGTACTTC.